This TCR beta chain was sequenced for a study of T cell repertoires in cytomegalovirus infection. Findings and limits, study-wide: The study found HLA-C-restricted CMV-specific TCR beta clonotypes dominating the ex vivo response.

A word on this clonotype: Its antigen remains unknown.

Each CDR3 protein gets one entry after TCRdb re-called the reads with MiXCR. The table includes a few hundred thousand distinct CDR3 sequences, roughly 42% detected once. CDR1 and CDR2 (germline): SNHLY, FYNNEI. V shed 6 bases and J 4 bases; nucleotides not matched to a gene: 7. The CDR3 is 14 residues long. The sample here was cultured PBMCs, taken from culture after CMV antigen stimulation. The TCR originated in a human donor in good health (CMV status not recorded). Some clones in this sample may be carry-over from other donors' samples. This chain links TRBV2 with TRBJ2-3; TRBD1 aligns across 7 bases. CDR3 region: CASSIGGAADTQYF. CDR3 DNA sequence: TGTGCCAGCAGCATAGGGGGCGCGGCAGATACGCAGTATTTT.